This TCR beta chain was captured in a study of T cell responses to AZD1222 COVID-19 vaccine (dated by TCRdb to 2020 to 2023). Looking at the study overall: AZD1222 recipients whose second dose came at about 4 weeks and those whose second dose came at about 12 weeks were combined into one group, since spike-specific TCR depth and breadth did not differ between the two schedules. Trial participants were enrolled into age subgroups of 18-55, 56-69 and 70-plus years, which contained roughly 140, 27 and 60 TCR-sequenced participants, respectively. TCR sequencing was performed for about 250 trial participants, of whom about 200 were given two doses of AZD1222 and roughly 25 were given two doses of MenACWY control vaccine.

Study-wide conclusions, independent of this receptor: Participants were mostly white British, with more females than males. The authors suggested clonal diversity may have been underestimated. Spike-specific TCR breadth and depth rose significantly after two AZD1222 doses compared with day 0 and with MenACWY recipients. CD4 TCRs associated with the vaccine covered the entire spike protein, and the dominant responses were in regions 160-218 and 743-854. Because no day 14 peak-response samples were available, repertoires were characterized only after the peak T cell response. Reportedly, almost half of the unique spike-specific TCRs recognized epitopes lying outside the regions that are mutated in the B.1.351 and B.1.1.7 variants. The 56-69-year group was small, and its depth increase did not reach significance, likely because of low power. Conclusions about previously exposed vaccinees were limited because only six AZD1222 recipients were SARS-CoV-2 seropositive at baseline.

The sample's time point, from its label and the paper: baseline before first vaccination. Vaccinee samples were obtained from the UK trials COV001 and COV002, which included a single-blind randomized controlled phase 2/3 trial of AZD1222 (ChAdOx1 nCoV-19) in healthy adults. For TCRbeta chain sequencing, PBMC samples were collected from trial participants at day 0 and at day 28 after the second dose. V sheds 6 bases and J sheds 9 bases, leaving 22 bases between their ends. From the cysteine up to the phenylalanine, the CDR3 has a length of 15 residues. The read is trimmed to its CDR3 DNA, 45 bases read in frame from base 1. CDR1 is given as MDHEN and CDR2 as SYDVKM, both from the germline V gene. Remarks on this clone: It lacks a known antigen. Base qualities are missing; no much larger clone stands one base away.

The CDR3 regions of human TCRbeta chains were analyzed by immunosequencing. The authors' analysis ran thus. Repertoire TCRs were checked for matches against a reference library of SARS-CoV-2-specific TCRs that had been generated using the MIRA antigen-specificity platform. Breadth was defined as the fraction of unique TCRs that were SARS-CoV-2-associated. Depth was defined as the fraction of total T cells that were SARS-CoV-2-associated. Using the MIRA data, every spike-specific TCR was mapped to the spike region that the TCR reacted to and assigned to either a CD4 or a CD8 class. Log10-transformed breadth and depth values were compared by one-way ANOVA with Sidak's multiple comparisons tests. TCRdb mirrors the immuneACCESS table, restricted to in-frame sequences. Some clones are absent from its copies; in checked studies, under half trace to an unresolved V gene, and the reason for the others is unknown. V, J and clone size are taken as reported in that table, and D and trimming were inferred from the DNA itself. The sample yields some 150,000 clones; about 91% were counted once. 2% to 2.5% of the sample rests with the top ten.

The chain links TRBV28 with TRBJ2-3; a tentative D call is TRBD2 (6 bases match). Here the sequenced sample was peripheral blood, taken on day 0 of AZD1222 vaccination. This clonotype was obtained from an adult in good health. The DNA sequence follows: TGTGCCAGCAGCCCACAGACTAGTTCGACGGGGACGCAGTATTTT. Its amino acids are CASSPQTSSTGTQYF.